This entry lists 22 T cell receptor beta chains sequenced from one sample in a study of T-cell memory formation after mild COVID-19. Each CDR3 protein gets one entry after TCRdb re-called the 5' RACE reads with MiXCR. The top ten clones hold about 12% of a sample with about 160,000 distinct CDR3 sequences, 25% to 40% of them seen once. Sequences were obtained from PBMCs or a T cell subset sorted from them (not recorded which). Receptor source: an adult woman who had mild COVID-19 (a few samples of this study predate the infection). Cell type and time point are not known.

The chain uses TRBV5-1 and TRBJ2-7; a possible D gene is TRBD1 (6 bases). CDR3 length: 12 residues. Trimming removed 0 bases at V and 10 bases at J, with 11 bases between. Germline CDR1 SGHRS, CDR2 YFSETQ. The CDR3 region has the DNA TGCGCCAGCAGCTTGGCCGAGGGGGATCAGTACTTC. This sequence encodes CASSLAEGDQYF. Together with reference TRBV5-1 and TRBJ2-7, the CDR3 gives the full variable domain: KAGVTQTPRYLIKTRGQQVTLSCSPISGHRSVSWYQQTPGQGLQFLFEYFSETQRNKGNFPGRFSGRQFSNSRSEMNVSTLELGDSALYLCASSLAEGDQYFGPGTRLTVT.

This clonotype was observed a handful of times. The gene calls are TRBV27 and TRBJ1-5; a weak D match, TRBD1 (5 bases). The ends were cut back, 0 bases at V and 5 bases at J, with 11 bases in the middle. Germline V gives CDR1 MNHEY, CDR2 SMNVEV (reference sequence). The CDR3 length is 15 residues. In DNA form, the CDR3 reads TGTGCCAGCAGTTTATCCGCGACAGCATATCAGCCCCAGCATTTT. Amino acids: CASSLSATAYQPQHF.

The chain has TRBV7-2 and TRBJ2-3, with D maybe TRBD2 (6 bases). CDR3 length: 18 amino acids. V lost 3 bases and J 0 bases, leaving 19 bases between the germline ends. CDR1 is SGHTA and CDR2 is FQGNSA in the germline V gene. This CDR3 reads CASSFRVSSGVSTDTQYF. CDR3 in DNA: TGTGCCAGCAGCTTCCGCGTGAGTAGCGGAGTGAGCACAGATACGCAGTATTTT.

This clonotype was recorded a few times. The rearrangement uses TRBV7-9 and TRBJ2-7; 9 nucleotides line up with TRBD1. J was trimmed by 4 bases and V by 2 bases; bases with no gene match: 6. Germline V gene lookup returns CDR1 SEHNR and CDR2 FQNEAQ (reference sequence). The CDR3 spans 15 residues. In DNA, the CDR3 is TGTGCCAGCAGCTTACCCCCGGGACAGGGTTACGAGCAGTACTTC. Protein sequence: CASSLPPGQGYEQYF.

The V call is TRBV2, the J call TRBJ1-1; TRBD1 matches 7 bases. There are 12 residues in the CDR3. Germline V gene data show CDR1 as SNHLY and CDR2 as FYNNEI. V was clipped by 9 bases and J by 4 bases; unmatched bases: 5. The chain's CDR3 is CASDRDSTEAFF. The CDR3 bases are TGTGCCAGTGACCGGGACAGCACTGAAGCTTTCTTT.

This clonotype came up a few times. J is TRBJ2-2 and V is TRBV10-1; 7 positions match TRBD1. V shed 3 bases and J 0 bases; nucleotides not matched to a gene: 13. Looked up from germline, CDR1 is WNHNN and CDR2 is SYGVQD (reference sequence). CDR3 length: 19 residues. For the CDR3, the DNA is TGCGCCAGCAGTGACCCGAGTAGGAACGGGACAGCGAACACCGGGGAGCTGTTTTTT. Encoded protein: CASSDPSRNGTANTGELFF.

A few counts support this clonotype. The chain has TRBV6-5 and TRBJ2-7, with D possibly matching TRBD2 (5 bases). CDR3 length equals 15 residues. The germline V and J ends were trimmed by 6 bases and 1 base, with 16 bases remaining between them. Germline values: CDR1 MNHEY, CDR2 SVGAGI. The CDR3 sequence: CASSPKGRPSYEQYF. The DNA of the CDR3 is TGTGCCAGCAGCCCGAAAGGGAGACCTTCCTACGAGCAGTACTTC.

The chain has TRBV6-6 and TRBJ2-5; the match to TRBD1 covers 10 bases. Germline loops: CDR1 MNHNY, CDR2 SVGAGI (reference sequence). V was clipped by 8 bases and J by 5 bases; unmatched bases: 8. The CDR3 contains 14 residues. This chain's CDR3 is CASLGTGEGETQYF. CDR3 bases: TGTGCCAGCCTGGGGACAGGGGAAGGGGAGACCCAGTACTTC.

At least ten counts were recorded for this clonotype. The rearrangement links TRBV9 to TRBJ2-5, with TRBD2 matching over 7 bases. Germline V lookup: CDR1 SGDLS, CDR2 YYNGEE. Trimming took 2 bases from V and 0 from J; bases not matched to a gene: 4. This CDR3 is built from 15 residues. CDR3 protein: CASSVGAGYQETQYF. CDR3 sequence (DNA): TGTGCCAGCAGCGTGGGAGCGGGGTACCAAGAGACCCAGTACTTC.

This clonotype was seen repeatedly, ten times or more. One end of the junction varies from germline; a read error may be responsible. The V and J genes are TRBV5-1 and TRBJ2-1; TRBD1 matches at 8 bases. Germline CDR1 reads SGHRS; CDR2 reads YFSETQ. The length of the CDR3 is 15 residues. The CDR3 coding sequence is TGTGCCAGCAGCTCCGACAGGGGCCCCTACAATGAGCAGTTCTTC. Protein product: CASSSDRGPYNEQFF.

A few counts support this clonotype. The chain recombines TRBV12-3 or TRBV12-4 with TRBJ1-2; 8 bases are shared with TRBD1. V dropped 9 bases and J dropped 3; count of bases not matched to a gene: 9. CDR3 length equals 14 residues. The CDR3 DNA reads as TGTGCCAGTGGCCCCGCAGGGGGCTACTATGGCTACACCTTC. It is translated as CASGPAGGYYGYTF.

This clonotype was picked up many times. The V gene is TRBV7-9, the J gene TRBJ1-1; D remains ambiguous. Trimming took 2 bases from V and 4 from J, leaving 8 bases between them. Germline V CDR1 and CDR2: SEHNR, FQNEAQ (reference sequence). This CDR3 is built from 13 residues. The CDR3 loop reads CASSLIGPTEAFF. CDR3 bases: TGTGCCAGCAGCTTAATAGGGCCCACTGAAGCTTTCTTT.

The chain recombines TRBV7-9 with TRBJ1-5; no definite D call. Germline V gene data show CDR1 as SEHNR and CDR2 as FQNEAQ (reference sequence). The CDR3 loop spans 12 amino acids. The V end was cut by 1 base, the J end by 14 bases, with 12 bases between. The CDR3 loop is CASSLGGSLKHF. Written as DNA, the CDR3 is TGTGCCAGCAGCTTAGGAGGGAGCCTCAAGCATTTT.

V and J are TRBV12-3 or TRBV12-4 and TRBJ1-5, with 7 nucleotides matching TRBD1. Losses at the gene ends were 4 bases for V and 3 bases for J; bases not matched to a gene: 3. The CDR3 covers 14 residues. For the CDR3, the DNA is TGTGCCAGCAGTTGGGGGACAGTCAATCAGCCCCAGCATTTT. This translates into CASSWGTVNQPQHF.

The chain has TRBV7-9 and TRBJ2-1, with 8 bases fitting TRBD1. Unmatched junction bases numbered 10, after V lost 5 bases and J lost 1 base. Germline V gene data show CDR1 as SEHNR and CDR2 as FQNEAQ (reference sequence). The CDR3 sequence is 17 residues long. CDR3: CASSTGQGPFSYNEQFF. CDR3 DNA sequence: TGTGCCAGCAGCACAGGACAGGGTCCCTTTTCCTACAATGAGCAGTTCTTC.

J is TRBJ1-2 and V is TRBV29-1; TRBD1 aligns across 9 bases. CDR1 SQVTM and CDR2 ANQGSEA come from the germline V gene. V shed 7 bases and J 7 bases; nucleotides not matched to a gene: 10. This CDR3 is built from 13 residues. CDR3 nucleotides: TGCAGCGCCCCGGGACAGGGAGAGGGTGGCTACACCTTC. Protein product: CSAPGQGEGGYTF.

This clonotype was counted between two and nine times. The chain uses TRBV6-2 or TRBV6-3 and TRBJ1-2; 7 nucleotides agree with TRBD1. Germline V CDR1 and CDR2: MNHEY, SVGEGT. V was pared by 1 base and J by 1 base, with 9 bases of the junction left unmatched. The CDR3 length is 17 residues. The CDR3 DNA reads as TGTGCCAGCAGTTACTGGGACAGCTTGGAGGGTAACTATGGCTACACCTTC. Translated: CASSYWDSLEGNYGYTF.

This rearrangement joins TRBV7-8 to TRBJ1-1; D is possibly TRBD1 (5 bases). V lost 7 bases to trimming and J lost 4 bases, with 25 bases between them. The CDR3 covers 17 residues. Germline V gene data show CDR1 as SGHVS and CDR2 as FQNEAQ. CDR3 region: CASKAAARTKTGTEAFF. The CDR3 nucleotides read TGTGCCAGCAAGGCGGCTGCACGGACCAAAACAGGCACTGAAGCTTTCTTT.

This clonotype was observed a few times. The gene calls are TRBV20-1 and TRBJ1-5; possible D gene TRBD1, 5 bases. The CDR3 totals 14 residues. Germline assignment: CDR1 DFQATT and CDR2 SNEGSKA (reference sequence). Trimming took off 0 bases at V and 4 bases at J, with 10 bases between the two ends. CDR3 bases: TGCAGTGCTAGAGATGACAGAAATAATCAGCCCCAGCATTTT. Amino acid sequence: CSARDDRNNQPQHF.

The chain recombines TRBV4-1 with TRBJ2-1; 7 positions match TRBD1. J was trimmed by 6 bases and V by 1 base; bases with no gene match: 3. The CDR3 has 14 amino acids. Germline CDR1 and CDR2: MGHRA and YSYEKL. The DNA for the CDR3 is TGCGCCAGCAGCCAAGTGACAGGGCGCAATGAGCAGTTCTTC. The encoded protein is CASSQVTGRNEQFF.

This clonotype was observed a handful of times. The V gene is TRBV2, the J gene TRBJ1-1, with a weak D call TRBD1 (6 bases). CDR3 size: 15 residues. The germline V gene has CDR1 SNHLY and CDR2 FYNNEI. Trimming removed 3 bases from V and 0 bases from J, with 11 bases in between. CDR3 in DNA: TGTGCCAGCAGTGAGTGGGGGGCGGTGAACACTGAAGCTTTCTTT. Its protein product is CASSEWGAVNTEAFF.

This clonotype is a singleton in its sample. This rearrangement joins TRBV7-9 to TRBJ2-1, with 10 nucleotides matching TRBD2. The trim removed 3 bases at V and 8 bases at J, leaving 4 bases unmatched. From germline, CDR1 is SEHNR and CDR2 FQNEAQ (reference sequence). This CDR3 spans 14 amino acids. CDR3 coding DNA: TGTGCCAGCAGCTTCTGGACTAGCGGCGATGAGCAGTTCTTC. Protein sequence: CASSFWTSGDEQFF. Based on the CDR3 plus reference TRBV7-9 and TRBJ2-1, the full variable domain is DTGVSQNPRHKITKRGQNVTFRCDPISEHNRLYWYRQTLGQGPEFLTYFQNEAQLEKSRLLSDRFSAERPKGSFSTLEIQRTEQGDSAMYLCASSFWTSGDEQFFGPGTRLTVL.